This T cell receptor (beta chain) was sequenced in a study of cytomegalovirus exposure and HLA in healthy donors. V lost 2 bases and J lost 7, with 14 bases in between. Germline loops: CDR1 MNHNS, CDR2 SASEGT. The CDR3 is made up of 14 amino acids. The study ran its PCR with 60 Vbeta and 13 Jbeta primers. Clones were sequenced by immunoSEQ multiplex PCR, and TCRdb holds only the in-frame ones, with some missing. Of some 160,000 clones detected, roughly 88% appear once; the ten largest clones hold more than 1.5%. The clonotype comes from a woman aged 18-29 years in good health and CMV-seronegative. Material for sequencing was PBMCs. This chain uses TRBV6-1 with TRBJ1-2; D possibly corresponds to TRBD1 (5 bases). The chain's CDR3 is CASSENQGVGGYTF. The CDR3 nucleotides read TGTGCCAGCAGTGAAAACCAGGGCGTTGGTGGCTACACCTTC.